The 12 T cell receptor beta chains given below trace back to one sample, sequenced in a study of T cell responses to AZD1222 COVID-19 vaccine. TCRdb's copy holds only in-frame clones and misses some; the assay was immunoSEQ multiplex PCR. The table lists under 100,000 clones, 70% to 90% of them singletons, with over 10% in the top ten. The specimen comprised peripheral blood, sampled 28 days after the second AZD1222 dose. These receptor sequences come from an adult who received the AZD1222 COVID-19 vaccine.

The chain uses TRBV28 and TRBJ2-7, with D uncertain. V lost 6 bases, J lost 4 bases, and 7 bases lay in between. This CDR3 contains 11 residues. Germline lookup yields CDR1 MDHEN and CDR2 SYDVKM. CDR3 sequence reads: CASSAGYEQYF. The CDR3 nucleotides read TGTGCCAGCAGCGCCGGGTACGAGCAGTACTTC.

The chain has TRBV6-5 and TRBJ1-4; 8 nucleotides match TRBD1. V shed 10 bases and J 8 bases; nucleotides not matched to a gene: 6. The CDR3 consists of 12 residues. Per the germline V gene, CDR1 is MNHEY and CDR2 is SVGAGI. The CDR3 bases are TGTGCCACGGGACAGGAGCGGGAAAAACTGTTTTTT. Translating gives CATGQEREKLFF.

This chain uses TRBV14 with TRBJ1-1; D possibly corresponds to TRBD1 (6 bases). Germline V gene data show CDR1 as SGHDN and CDR2 as FVKESK. The CDR3 totals 14 residues. V was trimmed by 3 bases and J by 6 bases, leaving 14 bases between them. CDR3 bases: TGTGCCAGCAGCCAGAGGGGGATAACAGCTGAAGCTTTCTTT. This sequence encodes CASSQRGITAEAFF.

The chain joins TRBV10-3 to TRBJ1-3; D is unclear. CDR1 and CDR2 (germline): ENHRY, SYGVKD. The V end lost 4 bases, the J end lost 2 bases, and 12 bases lay between the germline ends. The CDR3 consists of 15 residues. The CDR3 sequence: CAISAPREAGNTIYF. DNA of the CDR3: TGTGCCATCAGTGCACCTAGGGAGGCTGGAAACACCATATATTTT.

This chain links TRBV5-3 with TRBJ2-7, with a possible D match to TRBD1 (6 bases). TRBV5-3 is reported as an ORF; its role is uncertain. The CDR3 is 15 amino acids. Trimming took 4 bases from V and 0 from J, leaving 14 bases between them. DNA of the CDR3: TGTGCCAGAAGCCCTCGGGACACCAGCTCCTACGAGCAGTACGTC. Translation: CARSPRDTSSYEQYV.

V gene TRBV4-1 combines with J gene TRBJ1-6; D remains ambiguous. Per germline, CDR1 MGHRA and CDR2 YSYEKL. The CDR3 is 16 amino acids. V was cut by 0 bases and J by 7 bases, with 13 bases left in between. The CDR3 bases are TGCGCCAGCAGCCAAGAACCCGGGGTCGTGAATTCACCCCTCCACTTT. Amino acids: CASSQEPGVVNSPLHF.

This clone was counted only a few times. The chain is built from TRBV5-1 and TRBJ1-2; 8 bases match TRBD1. CDR3 length equals 15 residues. Germline loops: CDR1 SGHRS, CDR2 YFSETQ. V gave up 2 bases and J gave up 5 bases; unmatched junction bases: 8. The CDR3 here is CASSFRQGFEYGYTF. The CDR3 DNA reads as TGCGCCAGCAGCTTCCGACAGGGGTTTGAGTATGGCTACACCTTC.

DNA for the CDR3: TGTGCCAGCAACTCAGGGACAGGTCGTACAGATACGCAGTATTTT. Protein sequence: CASNSGTGRTDTQYF. The chain uses TRBV19 and TRBJ2-3, with 8 bases that match TRBD1. This CDR3 has 15 residues. Germline values: CDR1 LNHDA, CDR2 SQIVND (reference sequence). Trimming took 9 bases from V and 3 from J; bases not matched to a gene: 11. Full variable domain (outside the CDR3, taken from reference TRBV19 and TRBJ2-3): DGGITQSPKYLFRKEGQNVTLSCEQNLNHDAMYWYRQDPGQGLRLIYYSQIVNDFQKGDIAEGYSVSREKKESFPLTVTSAQKNPTAFYLCASNSGTGRTDTQYFGPGTRLTVL.

The chain recombines TRBV11-2 with TRBJ1-5; D perhaps matches TRBD1 (5 bases). Germline V CDR1 and CDR2: SGHAT, FQNNGV. Trimming pared 7 bases from V and 3 bases from J, leaving 16 bases between. CDR3 length equals 15 residues. CDR3 in amino acids: CASTRGRQYNQPQHF. In DNA form, the CDR3 reads TGTGCCAGCACCCGGGGACGTCAGTACAATCAGCCCCAGCATTTT. Supplemented by reference TRBV11-2 and TRBJ1-5, the full variable domain reads EAGVAQSPRYKIIEKRQSVAFWCNPISGHATLYWYQQILGQGPKLLIQFQNNGVVDDSQLPKDRFSAERLKGVDSTLKIQPAKLEDSAVYLCASTRGRQYNQPQHFGDGTRLSIL.

This sequence joins TRBV7-9 and TRBJ1-2, with TRBD1 as a possible D gene (5 bases). Germline assignment: CDR1 SEHNR and CDR2 FQNEAQ (reference sequence). This CDR3 has 13 amino acids. The germline V and J ends were trimmed by 9 bases and 1 base, with 12 bases remaining between them. The CDR3 loop reads CASAGHHNYGYTF. In DNA, the CDR3 is TGTGCCAGTGCCGGACACCATAACTATGGCTACACCTTC.

The chain joins TRBV28 to TRBJ2-3, with D possibly being TRBD1 (6 bases). The germline gives CDR1 MDHEN, CDR2 SYDVKM. This CDR3 spans 14 amino acids. Trimming stripped 6 bases from V and 3 bases from J, with 13 bases between. In DNA, the CDR3 is TGTGCCAGCAGCCCTCCAGGGACAACAGATACGCAGTATTTT. Its protein product is CASSPPGTTDTQYF.

The chain combines TRBV25-1 with TRBJ1-2; no clear D. The germline V and J ends were trimmed by 3 bases and 6 bases, with 17 bases remaining between them. The CDR3 is made up of 15 amino acids. Per the germline V gene, CDR1 is MGHDK and CDR2 is SYGVNS. This CDR3 is CASSDPAVRDHGYTF. The CDR3 DNA is TGTGCCAGCAGTGACCCGGCAGTTCGGGATCATGGCTACACCTTC.